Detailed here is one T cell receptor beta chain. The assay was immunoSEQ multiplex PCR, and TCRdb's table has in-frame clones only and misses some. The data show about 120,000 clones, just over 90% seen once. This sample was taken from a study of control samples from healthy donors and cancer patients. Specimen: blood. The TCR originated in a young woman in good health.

Here the CDR3 DNA reads TGTGCCAGCAGCTTTAAGGGACAGTTAAACACCGGGGAGCTGTTTTTT. It yields the protein CASSFKGQLNTGELFF. V is TRBV7-9 and J is TRBJ2-2; 7 bases line up with TRBD1. The germline V gene has CDR1 SEHNR and CDR2 FQNEAQ (reference sequence). CDR3 length equals 16 residues. V shed 3 bases, J shed 2 bases, and the junction held 6 bases outside the gene matches.